The rows below give T cell receptor beta chains drawn from one sample of a study of shared clonotypes between healthy human individuals. Profiled with immunoSEQ multiplex PCR; TCRdb holds only in-frame clones, not every one. This table has approximately 480,000 clones, roughly 79% appearing once. Sequenced: PBMCs. The source of these receptors is a woman aged 40-49 years in good health. Some clones in this sample may be carry-over from other donors' samples. Both conserved end residues are part of each CDR3. The D gene is left open where the match is weak. Size is stated for part of the rows, as once, few or many counts, or as a class when the clone is expanded.

TRBV19,14,-,TRBJ1-2,-,TGTGCCAGTAGTATCTCTGGGCCCTGGATGGGCTACACCTTC,CASSISGPWMGYTF
TRBV4-1,12,-,TRBJ1-1,-,TGCGCCAGCAGCCACGGGTACACTGAAGCTTTCTTT,CASSHGYTEAFF
TRBV7-7,21,-,TRBJ1-5,-,TGTGCTAGCAGCTTTTCCCCGTCGGGTTGCGGCGAGGGGTCTTGCAATCAGCCCCAGCATTTT,CASSFSPSGCGEGSCNQPQHF
TRBV6-4,13,-,TRBJ2-3,few,TGTGCCAGCAGTGACTCGAACACAGATACGCAGTATTTT,CASSDSNTDTQYF
TRBV9,14,TRBD2,TRBJ2-7,-,TGTGCCAGCAGCACGGGACTAGCGGGGACCGAGCAGTACTTC,CASSTGLAGTEQYF
TRBV9,15,-,TRBJ2-1,few,TGTGCCAGCAGCGTCGGGACACCGGGGTACAATGAGCAGTTCTTC,CASSVGTPGYNEQFF
TRBV5-6,15,-,TRBJ2-1,-,TGTGCCAGCAGCTCGCCCGGGACAACCTACAATGAGCAGTTCTTC,CASSSPGTTYNEQFF
TRBV21-1,14,-,TRBJ2-1,-,TGTGCCAGCAGCAAAACCCCGACAGGCAATGAGCAGTTCTTC,CASSKTPTGNEQFF
TRBV9,16,TRBD2,TRBJ2-3,-,TGTGCCAGCACACCCACTAGCGGGGGATTCAGGGATACGCAGTATTTT,CASTPTSGGFRDTQYF
TRBV5-1,17,-,TRBJ1-1,-,TGCGCCAGCAGCTTCATCAGGGGAAGAGGGATGGACACTGAAGCTTTCTTT,CASSFIRGRGMDTEAFF
TRBV6-6,14,TRBD1,TRBJ1-4,-,TGTGCCAGCAGCGCGGACAGGGGGAATGAAAAACTGTTTTTT,CASSADRGNEKLFF